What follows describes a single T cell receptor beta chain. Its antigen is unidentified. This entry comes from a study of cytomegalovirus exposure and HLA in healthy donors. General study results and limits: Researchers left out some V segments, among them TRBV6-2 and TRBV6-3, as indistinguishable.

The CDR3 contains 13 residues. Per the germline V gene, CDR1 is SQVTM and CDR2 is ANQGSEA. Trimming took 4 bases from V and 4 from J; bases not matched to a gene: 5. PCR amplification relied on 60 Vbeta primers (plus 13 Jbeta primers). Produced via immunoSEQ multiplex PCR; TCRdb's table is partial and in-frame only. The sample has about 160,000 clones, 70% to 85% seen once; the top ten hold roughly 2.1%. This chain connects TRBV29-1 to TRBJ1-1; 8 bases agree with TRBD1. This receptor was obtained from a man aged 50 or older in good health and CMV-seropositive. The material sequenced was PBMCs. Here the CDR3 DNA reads TGCAGCGTTGCGACAGGGGTGAGCACTGAAGCTTTCTTT. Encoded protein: CSVATGVSTEAFF. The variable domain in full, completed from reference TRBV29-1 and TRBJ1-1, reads SAVISQKPSRDICQRGTSLTIQCQVDSQVTMMFWYRQQPGQSLTLIATANQGSEATYESGFVIDKFPISRPNLTFSTLTVSNMSPEDSSIYLCSVATGVSTEAFFGQGTRLTVV.